Below, 30 T cell receptor beta chains from the same sample are listed, as sequenced in a study of cytomegalovirus exposure and HLA in healthy donors. PCR involved 60 Vbeta and 13 Jbeta primers. Generated by immunoSEQ multiplex PCR, the TCRdb table keeps only in-frame clones and is missing some. The table includes roughly 100,000 clones, more than 65% detected once. Sequencing was carried out using PBMCs. These receptors all come from a man between 40 and 49 years old in good health and CMV-seropositive.

The chain carries TRBV7-6 and TRBJ1-3, with 11 positions matching TRBD1. J gave up 13 bases and V 5 bases, and 16 bases lay outside the gene matches. Germline loops: CDR1 SGHVS, CDR2 FNYEAQ. The CDR3 loop spans 16 amino acids. The CDR3 region has the DNA TGTGCCAGCAGCAACAATCCCGGGACAGGGGGGTTAGGGATATATTTT. Its translation is CASSNNPGTGGLGIYF.

This chain links TRBV6-5 with TRBJ1-1; D is perhaps TRBD1 (5 bases). Germline V CDR1 and CDR2: MNHEY, SVGAGI. V was clipped by 8 bases and J by 4 bases, with 14 bases between them. The CDR3 has 13 amino acids. The CDR3 DNA is TGTGCCAGCCGCGCAGGGAGGAGCACTGAAGCTTTCTTT. It translates to CASRAGRSTEAFF.

V is TRBV7-2 and J is TRBJ1-5; D not certain. The CDR3 sequence is 17 residues long. Germline V gives CDR1 SGHTA, CDR2 FQGNSA. V was shortened by 1 base and J by 0 bases, with 13 bases between the two germline ends. The CDR3 loop reads CASSLGLAVPSNQPQHF. CDR3 nucleotides: TGTGCCAGCAGCTTAGGCTTGGCAGTACCTAGCAATCAGCCCCAGCATTTT.

The chain joins TRBV7-2 to TRBJ2-2; 9 nucleotides match TRBD2. Per the germline V gene, CDR1 is SGHTA and CDR2 is FQGNSA. Losses at the gene ends were 5 bases for V and 3 bases for J; bases not matched to a gene: 4. CDR3 length: 15 amino acids. The CDR3: CASSRGLAYTGELFF. Here the CDR3 DNA reads TGTGCCAGCAGCCGGGGACTAGCTTACACCGGGGAGCTGTTTTTT.

The sample holds a few counts of this clone. The chain carries TRBV2 and TRBJ1-6, with 9 bases aligning to TRBD1. The CDR3 sequence is 13 residues long. CDR1 is SNHLY and CDR2 is FYNNEI in the germline V gene. After removal of 6 bases from V and 11 bases from J, the junction contained 5 bases not matched to a gene. In nucleotides, the CDR3 is TGTGCCAGCAGCGGACAGGGGTCGGCACCCCTCCACTTT. Translating gives CASSGQGSAPLHF.

The table lists this clone with a few counts. This sequence joins TRBV13 and TRBJ1-5, with a tentative D call TRBD1 (6 bases). V was shortened by 6 bases and J by 7 bases, with 25 bases between the two germline ends. Germline values: CDR1 PRHDT, CDR2 FYEKMQ (reference sequence). CDR3 length: 17 amino acids. The CDR3 bases are TGTGCCAGCAGGGCCCCTCTTGGGGGCATGGTACGCCAGCCCCAGCATTTT. This gives the protein CASRAPLGGMVRQPQHF.

J is TRBJ1-5 and V is TRBV18; TRBD1 agrees at 8 bases. J was trimmed by 3 bases and V by 3 bases; bases with no gene match: 7. CDR3 length equals 16 residues. CDR1 is KGHSH, CDR2 LQKENI, per germline. CDR3 in amino acids: CASSPIGQGTNQPQHF. Written as DNA, the CDR3 is TGTGCCAGCTCACCGATAGGACAGGGTACCAATCAGCCCCAGCATTTT. Filled out from reference TRBV18 and TRBJ1-5, the complete variable domain reads NAGVMQNPRHLVRRRGQEARLRCSPMKGHSHVYWYRQLPEEGLKFMVYLQKENIIDESGMPKERFSAEFPKEGPSILRIQQVVRGDSAAYFCASSPIGQGTNQPQHFGDGTRLSIL.

The V call is TRBV6-5, the J call TRBJ2-7; 7 nucleotides agree with TRBD1. With V trimmed by 5 bases and J by 0 bases, 4 bases remained unmatched. This CDR3 spans 14 amino acids. Looked up from germline, CDR1 is MNHEY and CDR2 is SVGAGI. The CDR3 here is CASSMGQTSYEQYF. The CDR3 coding sequence is TGTGCCAGCAGTATGGGACAGACCTCCTACGAGCAGTACTTC.

The chain combines TRBV23-1 with TRBJ2-5; 8 nucleotides agree with TRBD1. TRBV23-1 is sorted into the ORF group, with uncertain function. V lost 7 bases, J lost 5 bases, and 6 bases stayed unmatched. The CDR3 runs to 13 residues. The CDR3 sequence is CASTQGASETQYF. In DNA, the CDR3 is TGCGCCAGCACGCAGGGGGCTAGTGAGACCCAGTACTTC.

There are a few counts of this clone. V usage is TRBV11-3 and J usage is TRBJ2-2, with 8 positions matching TRBD1. This CDR3 is 14 amino acids long. V dropped 1 base and J dropped 7; count of bases not matched to a gene: 2. The germline CDR1 and CDR2 sequences are SGHNT and YENEEA. CDR3 bases: TGTGCCAGCAGCTTAGGACAGGGGTTCGGGGAGCTGTTTTTT. Translation: CASSLGQGFGELFF.

This chain links TRBV11-2 with TRBJ1-5; possibly TRBD1 for D (6 bases). The CDR3 runs to 15 residues. V shed 0 bases and J shed 3 bases, with 9 bases lying between them. The germline CDR1 and CDR2 sequences are SGHAT and FQNNGV. The CDR3 is CASSLEGAANQPQHF. For the CDR3, the DNA is TGTGCCAGCAGCTTAGAGGGGGCCGCCAATCAGCCCCAGCATTTT.

This rearrangement joins TRBV9 to TRBJ1-2; D perhaps matches TRBD1 (5 bases). CDR1 is SGDLS and CDR2 is YYNGEE in the germline V gene. Trimming removed 3 bases at V and 0 bases at J, with 15 bases between. The CDR3 totals 16 residues. This chain's CDR3 is CASSDPGEAPNYGYTF. The CDR3 nucleotides read TGTGCCAGCAGCGACCCGGGGGAGGCCCCTAACTATGGCTACACCTTC.

In this sample, this clone turned up a few times. The chain has TRBV7-2 and TRBJ1-5; no reliable D call. Germline CDR1 is SGHTA and CDR2 is FQGNSA. V was trimmed by 1 base and J by 5 bases, leaving 6 bases between them. The CDR3 is made up of 13 amino acids. This chain's CDR3 is CASSLVDDQPQHF. The CDR3 DNA sequence: TGTGCCAGCAGCTTAGTAGATGATCAGCCCCAGCATTTT.

V and J are TRBV6-6 and TRBJ2-5; maybe TRBD1 (7 bases). This CDR3 region has 14 residues. Germline CDR1 and CDR2: MNHNY and SVGAGI (reference sequence). V was shortened by 6 bases and J by 4 bases, with 15 bases between the two germline ends. This CDR3 reads CASRSTGRRETQYF. In DNA form, the CDR3 reads TGTGCCAGCAGATCGACAGGGAGGCGAGAGACCCAGTACTTC.

The chain carries TRBV6-6 and TRBJ1-2; 7 bases match TRBD1. This CDR3 spans 14 amino acids. Germline-derived CDR1 and CDR2 are MNHNY and SVGAGI (reference sequence). V lost 0 bases and J lost 6; bases outside the gene matches: 4. CDR3 bases: TGTGCCAGCAGTTACTCAGGGACAGAAAATGGCTACACCTTC. Its translation is CASSYSGTENGYTF.

The chain recombines TRBV11-1 with TRBJ1-6; no clear D. Germline V gene lookup returns CDR1 SGHAT and CDR2 FQDESV (reference sequence). This CDR3 contains 14 residues. Trimming removed 3 bases at V and 5 bases at J, with 8 bases between. CDR3 nucleotide sequence: TGTGCCAGCAGCTTCGCGGGGAATAATTCACCCCTCCACTTT. Amino acid sequence: CASSFAGNNSPLHF.

The V gene is TRBV15, the J gene TRBJ1-1; D ambiguous. Germline CDR1 is LNHNV and CDR2 is YYDKDF (reference sequence). V was clipped by 4 bases and J by 4 bases, with 16 bases between them. This CDR3 has 15 amino acids. CDR3 coding DNA: TGTGCCACCAGCACCGACGAGGAGCGGACCACTGAAGCTTTCTTT. This sequence encodes CATSTDEERTTEAFF.

The genes are TRBV6-1 and TRBJ1-2; 7 bases are a match to TRBD1. The trim removed 3 bases at V and 7 bases at J, leaving 8 bases unmatched. CDR3 length equals 14 residues. The germline V gene has CDR1 MNHNS and CDR2 SASEGT. This CDR3 reads CASSDNQGVGGYTF. The CDR3 nucleotides read TGTGCCAGCAGTGACAACCAGGGGGTCGGTGGCTACACCTTC.

This clone was observed once. V and J are TRBV6-5 and TRBJ2-7; 8 bases are shared with TRBD1. Per germline, CDR1 MNHEY and CDR2 SVGAGI. The CDR3 consists of 15 residues. J was trimmed by 7 bases and V by 5 bases; bases with no gene match: 13. CDR3 nucleotide sequence: TGTGCCAGCAGTCAAAAAGCAGGGGGCTGGCGGGAGCAGTACTTC. The encoded protein is CASSQKAGGWREQYF.

V is TRBV4-2 and J is TRBJ1-4; possible D gene TRBD1, 5 bases. Germline V CDR1 and CDR2: LGHNA, YNFKEQ. There are 15 residues in the CDR3. The V end was cut by 2 bases, the J end by 4 bases, with 11 bases between. CDR3 sequence reads: CASSQSQGNNEKLFF. For the CDR3, the DNA is TGTGCCAGCAGCCAATCCCAGGGAAATAATGAAAAACTGTTTTTT.

This clone is medium-sized in the sample. The rearrangement uses TRBV10-1 and TRBJ2-2; D is possibly TRBD1 (5 bases). Trimming took 7 bases from V and 7 from J, leaving 7 bases between them. Germline lookup yields CDR1 WNHNN and CDR2 SYGVQD (reference sequence). The CDR3 spans 11 residues. The CDR3 region is CASKGIGELFF. The DNA for the CDR3 is TGCGCCAGCAAGGGGATCGGGGAGCTGTTTTTT.

The chain recombines TRBV4-3 with TRBJ2-1; TRBD2 is a possible D gene (5 bases). Germline lookup yields CDR1 LGHNA and CDR2 YSLEER. Deletions cut 0 bases from V and 4 bases from J, with 22 bases between. CDR3 length: 19 amino acids. CDR3 protein: CASSQDSVEIGVIYNEQFF. The CDR3 DNA is TGCGCCAGCAGCCAAGACAGTGTAGAAATCGGGGTAATTTACAATGAGCAGTTCTTC.

This chain links TRBV28 with TRBJ1-4; D remains ambiguous. CDR3 length: 15 residues. Per the germline V gene, CDR1 is MDHEN and CDR2 is SYDVKM. V lost 5 bases and J 0 bases, leaving 10 bases between the germline ends. As DNA, the CDR3 is TGTGCCAGCAGTGTCCCGAGGGCAACTAATGAAAAACTGTTTTTT. Amino acid sequence: CASSVPRATNEKLFF. The full variable domain, in which reference TRBV28 and TRBJ1-4 provide the parts outside the CDR3, is DVKVTQSSRYLVKRTGEKVFLECVQDMDHENMFWYRQDPGLGLRLIYFSYDVKMKEKGDIPEGYSVSREKKERFSLILESASTNQTSMYLCASSVPRATNEKLFFGSGTQLSVL.

This clone was picked up a small number of times. This chain links TRBV21-1 with TRBJ2-3; the table's D call, TRBD2, has no DNA check behind it. TRBV21-1 is a pseudogene. The CDR3 has 14 residues. CDR3 sequence reads: CASSKARGGDTQYF. The CDR3 DNA follows: TGTGCCAGCAGCAAAGCTCGGGGAGGAGATACGCAGTATTTT.

V and J are TRBV5-4 and TRBJ1-2; D might be TRBD1 (5 bases). This CDR3 contains 12 residues. V was shortened by 9 bases and J by 7 bases, with 16 bases between the two germline ends. Germline CDR1 is SGHNT and CDR2 is YYREEE (reference sequence). The CDR3 reads CATSPRGGGYTF. The CDR3 DNA sequence: TGTGCCACCTCCCCTCGCGGGGGTGGCTACACCTTC.

J is TRBJ1-4 and V is TRBV7-2, with 9 positions matching TRBD1. In germline, CDR1 is SGHTA, CDR2 FQGNSA. V was pared by 5 bases and J by 8 bases, with 6 bases of the junction left unmatched. This CDR3 is built from 14 residues. CDR3 coding DNA: TGTGCCAGCAGCCCCGGACAGGGGAGGGAAAAACTGTTTTTT. Encoded protein: CASSPGQGREKLFF. Complete variable domain (other parts from reference TRBV7-2 and TRBJ1-4): GAGVSQSPSNKVTEKGKDVELRCDPISGHTALYWYRQSLGQGLEFLIYFQGNSAPDKSGLPSDRFSAERTGGSVSTLTIQRTQQEDSAVYLCASSPGQGREKLFFGSGTQLSVL.

The table lists this clone with a few counts. This chain links TRBV25-1 with TRBJ1-6; the match to TRBD1 covers 7 bases. Germline V gene lookup returns CDR1 MGHDK and CDR2 SYGVNS. The J segment lost 9 bases and the V segment lost 7 bases, leaving 9 bases of the junction unmatched. The CDR3 has 14 amino acids. CDR3 sequence reads: CASTPGTVSSPLHF. Written as DNA, the CDR3 is TGTGCCAGCACCCCCGGGACAGTTTCTTCACCCCTCCACTTT.

This rearrangement joins TRBV4-1 to TRBJ2-5; TRBD2 is a possible D gene (5 bases). Germline V gene data show CDR1 as MGHRA and CDR2 as YSYEKL. CDR3 size: 14 residues. V lost 0 bases to trimming and J lost 5 bases, with 10 bases between them. The CDR3 spells CASSQENGKETQYF. CDR3 nucleotides: TGCGCCAGCAGCCAAGAAAACGGGAAGGAGACCCAGTACTTC.

The chain couples TRBV30 to TRBJ2-7; 10 bases map to TRBD1. Germline V CDR1 and CDR2: GTSNPN, SVGIG (reference sequence). The CDR3 runs to 16 residues. J was trimmed by 1 base and V by 2 bases; bases with no gene match: 8. As DNA, the CDR3 is TGTGCCTGGAGTATCCGGGGGGACAGGGGTTCCTACGAGCAGTACTTC. It encodes CAWSIRGDRGSYEQYF.

V is TRBV7-2 and J is TRBJ1-4; no reliable D call. CDR1 and CDR2 from the germline V gene are SGHTA and FQGNSA. V lost 1 base and J lost 8, with 14 bases in between. The CDR3 length is 15 residues. Written as DNA, the CDR3 is TGTGCCAGCAGCTTAGATGGGTTTGGGCTCGAAAAACTGTTTTTT. Translated: CASSLDGFGLEKLFF.